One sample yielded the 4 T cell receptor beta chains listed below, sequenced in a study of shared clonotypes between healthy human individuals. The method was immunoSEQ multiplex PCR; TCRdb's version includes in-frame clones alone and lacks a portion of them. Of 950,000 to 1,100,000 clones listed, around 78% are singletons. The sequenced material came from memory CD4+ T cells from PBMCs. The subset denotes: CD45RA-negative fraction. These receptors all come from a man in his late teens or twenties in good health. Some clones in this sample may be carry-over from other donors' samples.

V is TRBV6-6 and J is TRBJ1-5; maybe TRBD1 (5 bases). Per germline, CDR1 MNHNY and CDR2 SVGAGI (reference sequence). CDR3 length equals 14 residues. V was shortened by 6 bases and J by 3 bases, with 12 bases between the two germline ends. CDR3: CASSGTRDNQPQHF. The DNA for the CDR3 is TGTGCCAGCAGCGGGACCAGGGACAATCAGCCCCAGCATTTT.

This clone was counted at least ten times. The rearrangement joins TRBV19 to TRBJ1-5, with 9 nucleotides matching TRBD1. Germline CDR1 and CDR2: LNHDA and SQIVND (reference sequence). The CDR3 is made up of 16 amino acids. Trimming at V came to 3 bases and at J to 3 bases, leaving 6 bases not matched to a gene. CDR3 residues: CASSMPGQGINQPQHF. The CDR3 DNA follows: TGTGCCAGTAGTATGCCGGGACAGGGTATCAATCAGCCCCAGCATTTT.

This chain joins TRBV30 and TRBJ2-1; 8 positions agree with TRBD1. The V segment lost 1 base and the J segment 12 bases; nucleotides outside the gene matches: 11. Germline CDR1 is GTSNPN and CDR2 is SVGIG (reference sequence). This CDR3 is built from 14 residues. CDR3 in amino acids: CAWSGSGQGAGQFF. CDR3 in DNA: TGTGCCTGGAGTGGAAGCGGCCAGGGGGCCGGGCAGTTCTTC. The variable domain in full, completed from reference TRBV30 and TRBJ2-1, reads SQTIHQWPATLVQPVGSPLSLECTVEGTSNPNLYWYRQAAGRGLQLLFYSVGIGQISSEVPQNLSASRPQDRQFILSSKKLLLSDSGFYLCAWSGSGQGAGQFFGPGTRLTVL.

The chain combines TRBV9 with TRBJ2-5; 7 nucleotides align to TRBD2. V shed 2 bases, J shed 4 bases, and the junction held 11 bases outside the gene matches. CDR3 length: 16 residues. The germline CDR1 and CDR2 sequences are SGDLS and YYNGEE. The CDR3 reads CASSVEQGLKRETQYF. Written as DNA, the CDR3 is TGTGCCAGCAGCGTGGAGCAGGGACTAAAACGAGAGACCCAGTACTTC. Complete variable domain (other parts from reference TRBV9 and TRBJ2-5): DSGVTQTPKHLITATGQRVTLRCSPRSGDLSVYWYQQSLDQGLQFLIQYYNGEERAKGNILERFSAQQFPDLHSELNLSSLELGDSALYFCASSVEQGLKRETQYFGPGTRLLVL.